The rows below give T cell receptor beta chains drawn from one sample of a study of blood T cells in healthy people across ages. TCRdb used MiXCR to reprocess the 5' RACE reads, holding one entry per CDR3 protein. The sample has more than 800,000 distinct CDR3 sequences, 25% to 35% seen once; the top ten hold around 16%. Specimen: blood. Source of these receptors: a woman of 80 years or more in good health. The CDR3 runs from the conserved cysteine through the conserved F or W. D genes are given only for firm matches. Not all rows give a size; the values are once, few, many and, for expanded clones, a class.

TRBJ2-7 many . TRBV10-3 TGTGCCATCAGTGACACGGGGTTGACCTACGAGCAGTACTTC CAISDTGLTYEQYF
TRBJ2-3 . TRBD2 TRBV20-1 TGCAGTGCTAGAGATAGGGGAGCGGGGGGGCTGGATACGCAGTATTTT CSARDRGAGGLDTQYF
TRBJ2-5 . TRBD2 TRBV15 TGTGCCACCAGCAGAGATTCACGCCTAGCGGGAGGGAAAGAGACCCAGTACTTC CATSRDSRLAGGKETQYF
TRBJ2-1 . . TRBV27 TGTGCCAGCAGTCCCCTGGGTGGCGGGGGCGACAATGAGCAGTTCTTC CASSPLGGGGDNEQFF
TRBJ2-7 many . TRBV9 TGTGCCAGCAGCCCCCACCCCCAGGGAAACTACGAGCAGTACTTC CASSPHPQGNYEQYF
TRBJ2-4 many TRBD1 TRBV6-5 TGTGCCAGCAGTTATTCGGGACAGGGTGTAAAAAACATTCAGTACTTC CASSYSGQGVKNIQYF
TRBJ1-2 . TRBD1 TRBV28 TGTGCCAGCAGTGCCAGGCAGGGGGGGGACTATGGCTACACCTTC CASSARQGGDYGYTF
TRBJ1-2 few . TRBV7-2 TGTGCCAGCAGCTTAGAGCTGGGCCCCTTCTATGGCTACACCTTC CASSLELGPFYGYTF
TRBJ1-4 . . TRBV16 TGTGCCAGCAGCCAATCAAACGCGAGGGAAAAACTGTTTTTT CASSQSNAREKLFF
TRBJ1-3 few . TRBV4-3 TGCGCCAGCAGCCAAGAACTGGGGGCGGGAGGGAAATTAAGAAACACCATATATTTT CASSQELGAGGKLRNTIYF
TRBJ1-2 . . TRBV4-2 TGTGCCAGCAGCCAAGAGTGGAGACAGGCCTATGGCTACACCTTC CASSQEWRQAYGYTF
TRBJ1-4 few TRBD1 TRBV2 TGTGCCAGCAGTGAAGGGGACAGATATAATGAAAAACTGTTTTTT CASSEGDRYNEKLFF
TRBJ1-1 many TRBD1 TRBV12-3/TRBV12-4 TGTGCCAGCTCACAGGGGGCGGAAGCTTTCTTT CASSQGAEAFF
TRBJ2-3 . . TRBV12-3/TRBV12-4 TGTGCCAGCACCCTAAGGATGAGCGGAGATACGCAGTATTTT CASTLRMSGDTQYF
TRBJ2-5 many . TRBV15 TGTGCCACCAGCAGAGAACAGGGAGTGACCCAGTACTTC CATSREQGVTQYF
TRBJ2-2 few TRBD2 TRBV3-1 TGTGCCAGCAGCCAAGACGGGGGGGCGAGAACCGGGGAGCTGTTTTTT CASSQDGGARTGELFF
TRBJ2-5 many TRBD1 TRBV20-1 TGCAGTGCTAGACCAACGGGGGGACAGGGCTGGGAAGAGACCCAGTACTTC CSARPTGGQGWEETQYF
TRBJ2-7 many TRBD1 TRBV7-2 TGTGCCAGCAGCGTACAACCGGGACAGGGGATCTCCTACGAGCAGTACTTC CASSVQPGQGISYEQYF
TRBJ1-5 few . TRBV3-1 TGTGCCAGCAGCCAAGATTGGAATCAGCCCCAGCATTTT CASSQDWNQPQHF
TRBJ1-1 . TRBD1 TRBV13 TGTGCCAGCAGCTTTGGGCCGGGACAGGGGATTCTAGGTGAAGCTTTCTTT CASSFGPGQGILGEAFF
TRBJ2-1 few . TRBV5-6 TGTGCCAGCAGCGATGGGAATTCGGGTGAGCAGTTCTTC CASSDGNSGEQFF
TRBJ1-2 few TRBD1 TRBV20-1 TGCAGTGCTAGAGACAGGGGGCTTTACTATGGCTACACCTTC CSARDRGLYYGYTF
TRBJ2-1 . . TRBV6-2/TRBV6-3 TGTGCCAGCGGTTCCGGGACTGAGGTTCGTGAGCAGTTCTTC CASGSGTEVREQFF
TRBJ2-3 many TRBD1 TRBV20-1 TGCAGTGCTCCAACTCAGACAGGGGTCTATGGCACAGATACGCAGTATTTT CSAPTQTGVYGTDTQYF
TRBJ1-5 few . TRBV5-5 TGTGCCAGCAGCCCAACAGGAGGTAGCAATCAGCCCCAGCATTTT CASSPTGGSNQPQHF